This TCR beta chain derives from a study of response to subunit inactivated influenza vaccine. TCRdb re-analysed the RT-PCR reads in MiXCR, keeping a single row per CDR3 protein. The sample consists of hundreds of thousands of distinct CDR3 sequences, around 10% of them appearing once. This clonotype was detected only a few times. The CDR3 consists of 16 residues. Germline CDR1 SGHRS, CDR2 YFSETQ. Trimming pared 0 bases from V and 1 base from J, leaving 10 bases between. This sample was also put to use in a study of T cells expressing NK-cell markers. This second study says: Libraries used 5'RACE template switching adding universal primer site and UMIs.

This clonotype was obtained from a man in his fifties who received an inactivated influenza vaccine. The sample was PBMCs from blood, taken on the day of vaccination. The chain is built from TRBV5-1 and TRBJ2-2, with D unclear. The CDR3 DNA reads as TGCGCCAGCAGCTTGGATGTTGACCGGAACACCGGGGAGCTGTTTTTT. Its translation: CASSLDVDRNTGELFF.